The rows below give T cell receptor beta chains drawn from one sample of a study of T-cell memory formation after mild COVID-19. TCRdb independently ran MiXCR on the 5' RACE reads; one entry per CDR3 protein. The sample has tens of thousands of distinct CDR3 sequences; around an eighth are singletons. Sequenced: PBMCs or a T cell subset sorted from them (not recorded which). The receptors shown here come from an adult woman who had mild COVID-19 (a few samples of this study predate the infection). Cell type and time point are not known. Each CDR3 is given without its conserved first and last residue. Fields, in order: D gene, J gene, V gene, CDR3 protein. The D gene is left open where the match is weak.

d_gene: NA; j_gene: TRBJ1-1; v_gene: TRBV4-1; CDR3aa: ASSQDPVVAF
d_gene: TRBD1; j_gene: TRBJ1-2; v_gene: TRBV5-1; CDR3aa: ASRRSVVDREGYT
d_gene: TRBD2; j_gene: TRBJ2-1; v_gene: TRBV20-1; CDR3aa: SAREIAGYNEQF
d_gene: NA; j_gene: TRBJ2-1; v_gene: TRBV19; CDR3aa: ASREVSYNEQF
d_gene: NA; j_gene: TRBJ2-7; v_gene: TRBV7-9; CDR3aa: ASQPSRSYEQY
d_gene: NA; j_gene: TRBJ2-7; v_gene: TRBV20-1; CDR3aa: SATLLGGRDEQY
d_gene: TRBD1; j_gene: TRBJ2-3; v_gene: TRBV30; CDR3aa: AWSIRDRSSTDTQY
d_gene: NA; j_gene: TRBJ2-3; v_gene: TRBV7-3; CDR3aa: ASSLDGPGPTSTDTQY
d_gene: NA; j_gene: TRBJ2-3; v_gene: TRBV7-9; CDR3aa: ASKGATDTQY
d_gene: NA; j_gene: TRBJ2-1; v_gene: TRBV20-1; CDR3aa: SARGAAGIPGGYNEQF
d_gene: NA; j_gene: TRBJ2-5; v_gene: TRBV7-9; CDR3aa: ASSPIIGVQETQY
d_gene: NA; j_gene: TRBJ2-3; v_gene: TRBV19; CDR3aa: ASSMVGGDTQY
d_gene: NA; j_gene: TRBJ1-4; v_gene: TRBV7-9; CDR3aa: ASSPTVSGPSEKLF
d_gene: NA; j_gene: TRBJ2-3; v_gene: TRBV24-1; CDR3aa: ATSGSRGTDTQY
d_gene: NA; j_gene: TRBJ1-1; v_gene: TRBV4-1; CDR3aa: ASSRGRGNTEAF
d_gene: NA; j_gene: TRBJ2-2; v_gene: TRBV27; CDR3aa: ASSYGGITGELF
d_gene: TRBD1; j_gene: TRBJ2-1; v_gene: TRBV20-1; CDR3aa: SADRAAYNEQF
d_gene: NA; j_gene: TRBJ2-1; v_gene: TRBV29-1; CDR3aa: SVEDHGIYNEQF
d_gene: NA; j_gene: TRBJ2-7; v_gene: TRBV5-1; CDR3aa: ASSLAINTGTYEQY
d_gene: NA; j_gene: TRBJ2-1; v_gene: TRBV5-4; CDR3aa: ASAQRASDYNEQF
d_gene: NA; j_gene: TRBJ2-3; v_gene: TRBV20-1; CDR3aa: SARMDRNTDTQY
d_gene: TRBD2; j_gene: TRBJ2-3; v_gene: TRBV12-3/TRBV12-4; CDR3aa: ASSFLRGSTDTQY
d_gene: NA; j_gene: TRBJ1-1; v_gene: TRBV11-2; CDR3aa: ASSLGPTETF
d_gene: TRBD1; j_gene: TRBJ1-1; v_gene: TRBV30; CDR3aa: AWSAGTGSTEAF
d_gene: NA; j_gene: TRBJ2-1; v_gene: TRBV6-2/TRBV6-3; CDR3aa: ASSFLTPNEQF
d_gene: NA; j_gene: TRBJ2-3; v_gene: TRBV5-8; CDR3aa: ASSGPGHKTDTQY
d_gene: TRBD1; j_gene: TRBJ1-5; v_gene: TRBV24-1; CDR3aa: ATSDGTGGIHQPQH
d_gene: TRBD1; j_gene: TRBJ1-5; v_gene: TRBV11-2; CDR3aa: ASSPGGQGALGNQPQH
d_gene: TRBD1; j_gene: TRBJ2-7; v_gene: TRBV12-3/TRBV12-4; CDR3aa: ASSFGTGANPYEQY
d_gene: NA; j_gene: TRBJ2-6; v_gene: TRBV9; CDR3aa: ASSVSSGANVLT
d_gene: TRBD1; j_gene: TRBJ2-3; v_gene: TRBV7-2; CDR3aa: ASSLGTARADTQY
d_gene: NA; j_gene: TRBJ2-5; v_gene: TRBV12-3/TRBV12-4; CDR3aa: ASSFLQGTETQY
d_gene: NA; j_gene: TRBJ2-7; v_gene: TRBV19; CDR3aa: ASSIAGQGPYEQY
d_gene: TRBD2; j_gene: TRBJ2-3; v_gene: TRBV9; CDR3aa: ASSALTSDPDTQY
d_gene: NA; j_gene: TRBJ1-3; v_gene: TRBV11-3; CDR3aa: ASSPSRSGWGNTIY
d_gene: TRBD1; j_gene: TRBJ1-1; v_gene: TRBV5-1; CDR3aa: ASSLGDRGAEAF
d_gene: NA; j_gene: TRBJ2-3; v_gene: TRBV6-6; CDR3aa: ASSYSTRDTQY
d_gene: NA; j_gene: TRBJ1-2; v_gene: TRBV11-3; CDR3aa: ASSYTWEVY
d_gene: NA; j_gene: TRBJ2-2; v_gene: TRBV5-8; CDR3aa: ASSFSTTNTGELF
d_gene: TRBD2; j_gene: TRBJ2-7; v_gene: TRBV29-1; CDR3aa: SVVSSGTYEQY
d_gene: NA; j_gene: TRBJ2-3; v_gene: TRBV7-6; CDR3aa: ASSVTQEDSASTDTQY
d_gene: TRBD2; j_gene: TRBJ2-1; v_gene: TRBV18; CDR3aa: ASSPPRGRGDEQF